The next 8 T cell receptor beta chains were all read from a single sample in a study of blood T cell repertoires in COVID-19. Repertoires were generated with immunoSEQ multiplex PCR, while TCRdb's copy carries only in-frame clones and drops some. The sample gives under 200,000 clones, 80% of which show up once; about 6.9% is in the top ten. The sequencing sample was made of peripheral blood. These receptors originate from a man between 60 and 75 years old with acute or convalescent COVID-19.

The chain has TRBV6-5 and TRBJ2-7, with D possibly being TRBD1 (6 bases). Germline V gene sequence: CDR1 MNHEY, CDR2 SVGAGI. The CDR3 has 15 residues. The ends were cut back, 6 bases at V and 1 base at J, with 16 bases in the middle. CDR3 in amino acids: CASRPTGSGSYEQYF. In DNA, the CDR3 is TGTGCCAGCAGACCAACAGGGTCGGGGTCCTACGAGCAGTACTTC.

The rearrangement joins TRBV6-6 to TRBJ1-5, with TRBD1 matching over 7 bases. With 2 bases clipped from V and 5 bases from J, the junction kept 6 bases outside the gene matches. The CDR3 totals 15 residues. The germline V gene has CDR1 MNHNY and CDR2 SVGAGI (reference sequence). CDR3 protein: CASSYRQGQYQPQHF. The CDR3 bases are TGTGCCAGCAGTTACCGACAGGGCCAGTATCAGCCCCAGCATTTT.

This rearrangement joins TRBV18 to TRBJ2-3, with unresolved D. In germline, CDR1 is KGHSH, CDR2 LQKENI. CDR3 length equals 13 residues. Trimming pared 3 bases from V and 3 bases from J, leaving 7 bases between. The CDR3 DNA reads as TGTGCCAGCTCACCTCAGTTGACAGATACGCAGTATTTT. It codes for CASSPQLTDTQYF.

This CDR3 reads CASSLQELSTEAFF. DNA of the CDR3: TGTGCCAGCAGCTTACAGGAATTGAGCACTGAAGCTTTCTTT. The chain is built from TRBV7-2 and TRBJ1-1; no firm D call. This CDR3 contains 14 residues. V shed 2 bases and J shed 4 bases, with 11 bases lying between them. In germline, CDR1 is SGHTA, CDR2 FQGNSA.

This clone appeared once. CDR3 DNA: TGCGCCAGCACACGGGGGGAAGGGGCTGAAGCTTTCTTT. As protein: CASTRGEGAEAFF. The chain carries TRBV5-1 and TRBJ1-1; tentative D call: TRBD1 (5 bases). CDR1 is SGHRS and CDR2 is YFSETQ in the germline V gene. V lost 6 bases and J lost 6, with 15 bases in between. This CDR3 is 13 amino acids long. Full variable domain (rest looked up from reference TRBV5-1 and TRBJ1-1): KAGVTQTPRYLIKTRGQQVTLSCSPISGHRSVSWYQQTPGQGLQFLFEYFSETQRNKGNFPGRFSGRQFSNSRSEMNVSTLELGDSALYLCASTRGEGAEAFFGQGTRLTVV.

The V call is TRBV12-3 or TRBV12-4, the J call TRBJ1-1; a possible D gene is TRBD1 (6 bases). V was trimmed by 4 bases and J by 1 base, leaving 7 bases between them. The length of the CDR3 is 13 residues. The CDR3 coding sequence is TGTGCCAGCAGTTACAGGGCGAACACTGAAGCTTTCTTT. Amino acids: CASSYRANTEAFF.

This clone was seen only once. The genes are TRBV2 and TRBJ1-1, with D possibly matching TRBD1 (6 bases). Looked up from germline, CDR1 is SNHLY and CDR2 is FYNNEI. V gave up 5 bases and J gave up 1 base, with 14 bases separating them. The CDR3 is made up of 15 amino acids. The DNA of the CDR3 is TGTGCCAGCAGTTGGACAGCTAGCTCGAACACTGAAGCTTTCTTT. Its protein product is CASSWTASSNTEAFF.

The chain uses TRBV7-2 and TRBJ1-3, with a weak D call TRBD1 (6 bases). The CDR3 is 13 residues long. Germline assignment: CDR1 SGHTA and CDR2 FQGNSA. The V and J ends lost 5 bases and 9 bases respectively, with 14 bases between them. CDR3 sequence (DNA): TGTGCCAGCAGCCCATCAGGGGAGAGCACCATATATTTT. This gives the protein CASSPSGESTIYF.